A single sample is the source of the 30 T cell receptor beta chains below, sequenced in a study of blood T cell dynamics during melanoma immunotherapy (dated by TCRdb to 2020 to 2021). The meaning of the sample's time point label: pre-treatment baseline. The library was built by means of the immunoSEQ multiplex PCR assay. As stored in TCRdb, this immuneACCESS dataset retains in-frame rearrangements with V and J assigned. A fraction of the clones does not appear; measured against another copy, unresolved V genes explain less than half of the discrepancy, and the remainder lacks a known reason. This sample comprises some 20,000 clones, roughly 90% of them detected only once. Approximately 1.1% of the sample comes from the top ten. This sample comprised blood, obtained from a patient treated with checkpoint blockade. Receptor source: a human donor with melanoma.

The chain couples TRBV5-8 to TRBJ2-5; 14 nucleotides match TRBD2. Germline loops: CDR1 SGHTS, CDR2 YDEGEE. With V trimmed by 0 bases and J by 5 bases, 3 bases remained unmatched. The CDR3 spans 16 residues. In DNA form, the CDR3 reads TGTGCCAGCAGCTTGGGACGACTAGCGGGAGGGGAGACCCAGTACTTC. It codes for CASSLGRLAGGETQYF.

The chain is built from TRBV19 and TRBJ1-1; tentatively, D is TRBD1 (5 bases). Per the germline V gene, CDR1 is LNHDA and CDR2 is SQIVND (reference sequence). The CDR3 is made up of 14 amino acids. Between the trimmed V and J ends, which lost 6 bases and 4 bases, there was a span of 15 bases. CDR3 loop: CASRTQGLSTEAFF. The DNA for the CDR3 is TGTGCCAGTAGAACCCAGGGCCTTAGCACTGAAGCTTTCTTT.

V and J are TRBV10-3 and TRBJ1-4; 9 nucleotides align to TRBD1. With 8 bases clipped from V and 5 bases from J, the junction kept 3 bases outside the gene matches. CDR3 size: 13 residues. Germline V gene sequence: CDR1 ENHRY, CDR2 SYGVKD. The CDR3: CAIRGTGNEKLFF. The CDR3 coding sequence is TGTGCCATCCGCGGGACAGGGAATGAAAAACTGTTTTTT.

The J gene is TRBJ1-3, the V gene TRBV28, with D possibly being TRBD1 (5 bases). Trimming pared 7 bases from V and 0 bases from J, leaving 16 bases between. The CDR3 loop spans 16 amino acids. CDR1 MDHEN and CDR2 SYDVKM come from the germline V gene. The CDR3 DNA is TGTGCCAGCACCCTCGACAGAAGATCCTCTGGAAACACCATATATTTT. Translation gives CASTLDRRSSGNTIYF.

The chain employs TRBV6-6 and TRBJ2-3; D unresolved. The length of the CDR3 is 14 residues. The germline V and J ends were trimmed by 6 bases and 6 bases, with 16 bases remaining between them. Germline V gene sequence: CDR1 MNHNY, CDR2 SVGAGI (reference sequence). The CDR3 nucleotides are TGTGCCAGCAGCCCCGGAGCCCGGCGCGATACGCAGTATTTT. Its protein is CASSPGARRDTQYF.

DNA for the CDR3: TGTGCCTGGAGTGTAGGGACAGTCACCTTCAATGAGCAGTTCTTC. Translation: CAWSVGTVTFNEQFF. This chain links TRBV30 with TRBJ2-1; 7 nucleotides line up with TRBD1. J gave up 6 bases and V 0 bases, and 8 bases lay outside the gene matches. Germline V gene sequence: CDR1 GTSNPN, CDR2 SVGIG (reference sequence). This CDR3 contains 15 residues.

The V gene is TRBV2, the J gene TRBJ1-1, with no clear D. The germline V gene encodes CDR1 SNHLY and CDR2 FYNNEI. This CDR3 region has 13 residues. The V end was cut by 0 bases, the J end by 14 bases, with 16 bases between. This CDR3 is CASSEARPPGPFF. Written as DNA, the CDR3 is TGTGCCAGCAGTGAAGCAAGGCCCCCCGGTCCCTTCTTT.

The chain employs TRBV2 and TRBJ2-2, with 10 bases fitting TRBD2. This CDR3 is built from 19 residues. The V gene end was trimmed by 8 bases and the J gene end by 2 bases; junction bases not matched to a gene: 17. Germline V gene lookup returns CDR1 SNHLY and CDR2 FYNNEI. CDR3 protein: CASLRPAGTSVSNTGELFF. The DNA of the CDR3 is TGTGCCAGCCTCCGGCCTGCCGGGACTAGCGTATCAAACACCGGGGAGCTGTTTTTT.

The chain recombines TRBV9 with TRBJ1-3; D is ambiguous. The CDR3 spans 14 residues. V dropped 3 bases and J dropped 3 bases, with 10 bases sitting between them. Germline V CDR1 and CDR2: SGDLS, YYNGEE. This CDR3 is CASSGPDIGNTIYF. The CDR3 DNA follows: TGTGCCAGCAGCGGGCCAGACATTGGAAACACCATATATTTT.

The chain uses TRBV6-1 and TRBJ1-2, with a weak D call TRBD1 (5 bases). Per germline, CDR1 MNHNS and CDR2 SASEGT. This CDR3 region has 13 residues. With 3 bases removed from V and 5 bases from J, the gap between germline ends came to 10 bases. This CDR3 reads CASSDGGGYGYTF. The CDR3 DNA is TGTGCCAGCAGTGACGGGGGGGGATATGGCTACACCTTC.

The chain couples TRBV5-6 to TRBJ2-7; D gene unclear. V lost 1 base and J lost 3, with 5 bases in between. The CDR3 runs to 12 residues. The germline V gene encodes CDR1 SGHDT and CDR2 YYEEEE. CDR3 DNA sequence: TGTGCCAGCAGCTTGAGTAGCTACGAGCAGTACTTC. It specifies CASSLSSYEQYF. The variable domain in full, with the rest retrieved from reference TRBV5-6 and TRBJ2-7, is DAGVTQSPTHLIKTRGQQVTLRCSPKSGHDTVSWYQQALGQGPQFIFQYYEEEERQRGNFPDRFSGHQFPNYSSELNVNALLLGDSALYLCASSLSSYEQYFGPGTRLTVT.

V gene TRBV19 combines with J gene TRBJ2-5, with 11 bases aligning to TRBD2. Looked up from germline, CDR1 is LNHDA and CDR2 is SQIVND (reference sequence). V shed 5 bases and J 2 bases; nucleotides not matched to a gene: 7. The CDR3 contains 16 residues. As DNA, the CDR3 is TGTGCCAGTAGTCTCACTAGCGGGGGACAACAAGAGACCCAGTACTTC. The encoded protein is CASSLTSGGQQETQYF.

This clone has only a few counts. The genes are TRBV7-3 and TRBJ2-7, with no clear D. With 2 bases removed from V and 6 bases from J, the gap between germline ends came to 11 bases. Germline CDR1 is SGHTA and CDR2 is FQGTGA. The length of the CDR3 is 13 residues. DNA of the CDR3: TGTGCCAGCAGCTTAGTGGGTCGAGGCGAGCAGTACTTC. It is translated as CASSLVGRGEQYF.

The rearrangement joins TRBV19 to TRBJ2-5, with 13 nucleotides matching TRBD2. V shed 4 bases and J 3 bases; nucleotides not matched to a gene: 5. The CDR3 has 16 amino acids. Germline-derived CDR1 and CDR2 are LNHDA and SQIVND (reference sequence). In nucleotides, the CDR3 is TGTGCCAGTAGTACCAGGACTAGCGGGGGAAAAGAGACCCAGTACTTC. Translation gives CASSTRTSGGKETQYF.

The V gene is TRBV30, the J gene TRBJ1-1, with D unresolved. Trimming pared 1 base from V and 3 bases from J, leaving 3 bases between. CDR1 is GTSNPN, CDR2 SVGIG, per germline (reference sequence). The CDR3 has 11 amino acids. CDR3 bases: TGTGCCTGGAGTGATTACACTGAAGCTTTCTTT. Protein product: CAWSDYTEAFF.

The chain is built from TRBV7-9 and TRBJ2-5, with 9 bases fitting TRBD1. The CDR3 covers 14 residues. In germline, CDR1 is SEHNR, CDR2 FQNEAQ (reference sequence). V was clipped by 5 bases and J by 6 bases; unmatched bases: 7. The CDR3 bases are TGTGCCAGCAGCCGTGAGGGACAGGGAAAGACCCAGTACTTC. Its protein is CASSREGQGKTQYF.

The chain is built from TRBV7-2 and TRBJ2-1; D might be TRBD2 (6 bases). The CDR3 spans 15 residues. Germline V gene sequence: CDR1 SGHTA, CDR2 FQGNSA. V lost 5 bases to trimming and J lost 0 bases, with 11 bases between them. CDR3 in amino acids: CASSRDSISYNEQFF. CDR3 sequence (DNA): TGTGCCAGCAGCCGGGACTCCATCTCCTACAATGAGCAGTTCTTC.

This clone was seen a single time. This CDR3 reads CASSVGGGGDGYTF. Here the CDR3 DNA reads TGTGCCAGCAGTGTAGGAGGGGGAGGGGATGGCTACACCTTC. V usage is TRBV2 and J usage is TRBJ1-2, with D perhaps TRBD1 (6 bases). CDR1 is SNHLY and CDR2 is FYNNEI in the germline V gene. This CDR3 comprises 14 residues. The V end lost 4 bases, the J end lost 6 bases, and 15 bases lay between the germline ends.

This clone appeared once. This CDR3 is CASTRTGGYTGELFF. DNA of the CDR3: TGTGCCAGCACCCGGACAGGGGGGTACACCGGGGAGCTGTTTTTT. The rearrangement joins TRBV7-2 to TRBJ2-2; 10 nucleotides align to TRBD1. Per germline, CDR1 SGHTA and CDR2 FQGNSA. J was trimmed by 3 bases and V by 7 bases; bases with no gene match: 5. CDR3 length: 15 residues.

This clone was seen once. The chain uses TRBV6-1 and TRBJ1-2, with D maybe TRBD1 (5 bases). Germline V lookup: CDR1 MNHNS, CDR2 SASEGT. The CDR3 contains 14 residues. V was shortened by 6 bases and J by 3 bases, with 14 bases between the two germline ends. CDR3 sequence: CASSPRDGHYGYTF. CDR3 DNA: TGTGCCAGCAGCCCACGGGACGGGCACTATGGCTACACCTTC.

J is TRBJ1-2 and V is TRBV5-6; D remains unclear. V was cut by 0 bases and J by 2 bases, with 8 bases left in between. The CDR3 runs 14 residues. Per germline, CDR1 SGHDT and CDR2 YYEEEE. In DNA, the CDR3 is TGTGCCAGCAGCTTGGCCGGATTGAACTATGGCTACACCTTC. Residues: CASSLAGLNYGYTF.

CDR3 DNA: TGCGCCAGCAGATCAAGTCGTGGAGTTTGGGAGACCCAGTACTTC. Protein sequence: CASRSSRGVWETQYF. This rearrangement joins TRBV4-1 to TRBJ2-5; D not resolved. With 6 bases removed from V and 5 bases from J, the gap between germline ends came to 19 bases. This CDR3 spans 15 amino acids. Germline V lookup: CDR1 MGHRA, CDR2 YSYEKL.

The V call is TRBV30, the J call TRBJ2-5, with D perhaps matching TRBD2 (5 bases). Trimming took off 1 base at V and 5 bases at J, with 5 bases between the two ends. Germline V lookup: CDR1 GTSNPN, CDR2 SVGIG (reference sequence). CDR3 length equals 11 residues. The CDR3 loop reads CAWSGGETQYF. The CDR3 bases are TGTGCCTGGAGTGGAGGGGAGACCCAGTACTTC.

The chain couples TRBV6-1 to TRBJ2-5; 15 bases line up with TRBD2. V shed 8 bases and J 5 bases; nucleotides not matched to a gene: 6. This CDR3 region has 15 residues. In germline, CDR1 is MNHNS, CDR2 SASEGT. In DNA form, the CDR3 reads TGTGCCAGCGCGGGACTAGCGGGGGGTCGGGAGACCCAGTACTTC. Translation: CASAGLAGGRETQYF.

The chain links TRBV5-5 to TRBJ2-2; TRBD1 matches 9 bases. The J segment lost 5 bases and the V segment lost 4 bases, leaving 6 bases of the junction unmatched. The CDR3 sequence is 15 residues long. Germline-derived CDR1 and CDR2 are SGHKS and YYEKEE (reference sequence). Here the CDR3 DNA reads TGTGCCAGCAGCCCAGGGACAGGGAGGACCGGGGAGCTGTTTTTT. Its translation is CASSPGTGRTGELFF.

The V gene is TRBV7-9, the J gene TRBJ2-7; 9 positions agree with TRBD2. V lost 5 bases, J lost 0 bases, and 8 bases stayed unmatched. Looked up from germline, CDR1 is SEHNR and CDR2 is FQNEAQ (reference sequence). This CDR3 comprises 16 residues. CDR3 sequence (DNA): TGTGCCAGCAGCACCACTAGCGGGCCCTACTCCTACGAGCAGTACTTC. This sequence encodes CASSTTSGPYSYEQYF.

The chain couples TRBV30 to TRBJ2-6; D may be TRBD1 (5 bases). In germline, CDR1 is GTSNPN, CDR2 SVGIG (reference sequence). With 4 bases removed from V and 0 bases from J, the gap between germline ends came to 25 bases. CDR3 size: 20 residues. For the CDR3, the DNA is TGTGCCTGGACCCCACTGGGGTGGTCAGGGATGAGCTCTGGGGCCAACGTCCTGACTTTC. Translation gives CAWTPLGWSGMSSGANVLTF.

This sequence joins TRBV29-1 and TRBJ2-5; 8 positions match TRBD2. The CDR3 is 12 residues long. CDR1 is SQVTM and CDR2 is ANQGSEA in the germline V gene. CDR3 residues: CTGGSYQETQYF. The CDR3 DNA sequence: TGCACGGGAGGGAGCTACCAAGAGACCCAGTACTTC.

This clone was recorded only once. V is TRBV5-1 and J is TRBJ2-5, with TRBD1 identical over 7 bases. The CDR3 extends over 15 amino acids. V was clipped by 5 bases and J by 2 bases; unmatched bases: 9. The V gene's germline CDR1 is SGHRS and CDR2 YFSETQ. The CDR3 DNA follows: TGCGCCAGCAGACTTGCGACAGGGCCGCAAGAGACCCAGTACTTC. The encoded protein is CASRLATGPQETQYF.

The V gene is TRBV25-1, the J gene TRBJ1-2; 7 bases are shared with TRBD1. Germline loops: CDR1 MGHDK, CDR2 SYGVNS. The CDR3 is made up of 15 amino acids. Germline trimming cut 3 bases from V and 0 bases from J; bases unmatched to any gene: 4. The CDR3 DNA reads TGTGCCAGCAGTGACTTCAGGGGGTCTAACTATGGCTACACCTTC. Translation: CASSDFRGSNYGYTF.